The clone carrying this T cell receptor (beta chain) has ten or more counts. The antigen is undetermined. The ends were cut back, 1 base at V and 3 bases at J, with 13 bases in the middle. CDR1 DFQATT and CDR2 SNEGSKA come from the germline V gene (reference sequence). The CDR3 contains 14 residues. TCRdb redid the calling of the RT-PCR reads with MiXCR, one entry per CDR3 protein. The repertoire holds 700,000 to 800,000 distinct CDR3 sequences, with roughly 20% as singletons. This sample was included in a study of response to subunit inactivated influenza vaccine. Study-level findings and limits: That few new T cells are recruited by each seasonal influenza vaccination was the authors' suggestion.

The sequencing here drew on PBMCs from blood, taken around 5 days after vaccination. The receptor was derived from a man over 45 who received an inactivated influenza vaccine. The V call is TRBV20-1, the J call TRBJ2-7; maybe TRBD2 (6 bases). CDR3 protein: CSARGVGSGYEQYF. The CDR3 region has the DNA TGCAGTGCTAGAGGGGTCGGTAGCGGCTACGAGCAGTACTTC.